A selection of T cell receptor beta chains follows, all from one sample in a study of T cells expressing NK-cell markers. TCRdb re-called the 5' RACE reads and gives one entry per CDR3 protein, without DNA. Its table records fewer than 400,000 distinct CDR3 sequences. The specimen was blood T cells: a sorted CD56 or NKG2C T cell subset, CD4+ or CD8+ T cells, or bulk PBMC T cells (not recorded which). The receptor set was obtained from a woman in her fifties or sixties in good health. Both conserved end residues are part of each CDR3.

v_gene	len	j_gene	CDR3aa
TRBV4-2	15	TRBJ1-5	CASSQDYDSNQPQHF
TRBV5-1	13	TRBJ2-5	CASSSVGMETQYF
TRBV11-2	17	TRBJ2-2	CASSPRGLAGGGGELFF
TRBV29-1	14	TRBJ2-5	CSVKKSVVGETQYF
TRBV29-1	12	TRBJ2-3	CSVHLAADTQYF
TRBV12-3/TRBV12-4	15	TRBJ2-1	CASSFTSGRADEQFF
TRBV12-3/TRBV12-4	18	TRBJ2-1	CASSLARLAGGQTSEQFF
TRBV11-2	15	TRBJ2-3	CASSTQGGVTDTQYF
TRBV29-1	13	TRBJ2-5	CSVEIVSKETQYF
TRBV7-8	14	TRBJ2-3	CASSPRGYTDTQYF
TRBV29-1	12	TRBJ1-2	CTTRTGDYGYTF
TRBV2	14	TRBJ2-3	CASQRLAETDTQYF
TRBV27	14	TRBJ2-7	CASTQGGGPYEQYF
TRBV2	13	TRBJ2-1	CASSVASYNEQFF
TRBV7-6	11	TRBJ2-5	CASASGATQYF
TRBV15	16	TRBJ2-5	CATSRDGASGRETQYF
TRBV10-3	13	TRBJ2-7	CAISEWAGREQYF
TRBV20-1	14	TRBJ1-5	CSAREGTGTQPQHF
TRBV7-9	13	TRBJ2-4	CASSQEWENIQYF
TRBV12-3/TRBV12-4	17	TRBJ2-1	CASSLWPTSGSKDEQFF
TRBV5-1	16	TRBJ2-5	CASSPRTSGSGETQYF
TRBV11-3	14	TRBJ2-5	CASSTPPGQETQYF
TRBV12-3/TRBV12-4	14	TRBJ2-5	CASTQNIGPATQYF
TRBV15	16	TRBJ1-4	CATSKRHRTTNEKLFF
TRBV12-3/TRBV12-4	18	TRBJ2-1	CASSSRGLAGGQYNEQFF
TRBV6-4	12	TRBJ2-2	CASSEDTGELFF
TRBV4-1	15	TRBJ2-5	CASSPVLAGRETQYF
TRBV12-5	17	TRBJ1-1	CASGLTLKTQGGTEAFF
TRBV12-3/TRBV12-4	18	TRBJ2-2	CASSFYAGGRGNTGELFF
TRBV5-6	15	TRBJ1-5	CASSLWAGIRQPQHF
TRBV27	15	TRBJ2-1	CASSIAGVSHNEQFF
TRBV4-1	15	TRBJ2-3	CASSQEGLFTDTQYF
TRBV11-2	13	TRBJ2-5	CASTHAQGETQYF
TRBV3-1	17	TRBJ2-5	CASSQGRLAGAQETQYF
TRBV29-1	14	TRBJ2-7	CSVQPGLAGWEQYF
TRBV27	19	TRBJ2-6	CASSSPRGTKSSGANVLTF
TRBV28	12	TRBJ2-2	CASRTRTGELFF
TRBV18	13	TRBJ1-1	CASSPFTDTEAFF
TRBV20-1	12	TRBJ1-2	CSASKVLYGYTF
TRBV29-1	15	TRBJ2-1	CSVEETYRGRRSQFF
TRBV12-3/TRBV12-4	19	TRBJ2-1	CASRQGLAGSFSSYNEQFF
TRBV7-2	15	TRBJ2-3	CASRSGSASTDTQYF
TRBV10-2	16	TRBJ2-1	CASSILSGGSHNEQFF
TRBV5-1	15	TRBJ2-7	CASSLLSGRSREQYF
TRBV6-6	15	TRBJ1-4	CASSYVGGNNEKLFF
TRBV5-1	15	TRBJ2-3	CASSLGRDFTDTQYF
TRBV25-1	15	TRBJ1-2	CASSAEFGTDYGYTF
TRBV7-8	15	TRBJ2-2	CASSLPRTNTGELFF
TRBV5-1	16	TRBJ2-7	CASSGLSGQLSYEQYF
TRBV7-8	20	TRBJ2-2	CASSLLGAPRRVGDTGELFF
TRBV7-2	15	TRBJ2-5	CASSLDGSSSETQYF
TRBV24-1	14	TRBJ2-2	CATGTTSNTGELFF
TRBV12-3/TRBV12-4	14	TRBJ2-7	CASSLAGELHEQYF
TRBV6-5	11	TRBJ2-1	CASSYGHWQFF
TRBV9	15	TRBJ2-5	CASSASGRRQETQYF